These 17 T cell receptor beta chains share one sample of origin, sequenced in a study of monozygotic twins with inflammatory bowel disease (dated by TCRdb to between 2018 and 2020). The library was produced with 5' RACE. Instrument on record: Illumina HiSeq 2500. TCRdb reprocessed the reads and assigns one entry to each CDR3 protein sequence, leaving out DNA. The sample's table lists a count of more than 300,000 distinct CDR3 sequences. Of the sample, 2.6% falls within the top ten clones. The specimen sequenced was blood. The receptor set was obtained from a human donor with ulcerative colitis or Crohn's disease, or a healthy co-twin of an affected twin (not recorded which).

The V and J genes are TRBV7-2 and TRBJ2-7; TCRdb lists TRBD1, though no DNA is available to test this call. CDR3 size: 12 residues. CDR1 is SGHTA, CDR2 FQGNSA, per germline. The CDR3 protein is CASSSDRVEQYF.

The CDR3 sequence is CASSLIHGGPVGTQYF. The rearrangement links TRBV7-3 to TRBJ2-3; TCRdb gives TRBD2 as the D gene, but with no DNA this cannot be confirmed. CDR1 and CDR2 (germline): SGHTA, FQGTGA. CDR3 size: 16 residues.

The chain links TRBV12-3 or TRBV12-4 to TRBJ1-6. This CDR3 has 12 amino acids. Here the CDR3 reads CASSQNNSPLHF.

V is TRBV5-5 and J is TRBJ2-5; the TCRdb call, TRBD1, lacks DNA for checking. Germline V CDR1 and CDR2: SGHKS, YYEKEE (reference sequence). The length of the CDR3 is 15 residues. CDR3 sequence reads: CASSSQGSSWETQYF. Full variable domain (outside the CDR3, taken from reference TRBV5-5 and TRBJ2-5): DAGVTQSPTHLIKTRGQQVTLRCSPISGHKSVSWYQQVLGQGPQFIFQYYEKEERGRGNFPDRFSARQFPNYSSELNVNALLLGDSALYLCASSSQGSSWETQYFGPGTRLLVL.

The J gene is TRBJ2-1, the V gene TRBV9; the TCRdb D gene call, TRBD1, has no DNA to confirm it. CDR3 length equals 15 residues. Germline V gene lookup returns CDR1 SGDLS and CDR2 YYNGEE. CDR3 in amino acids: CASSGSGTSGGEQFF.

The chain links TRBV6-5 to TRBJ1-4; without DNA, the TCRdb call of TRBD1 cannot be checked. Germline CDR1 MNHEY, CDR2 SVGAGI. There are 18 residues in the CDR3. The CDR3 protein is CASSYYRGPSTTNEKLFF.

V is TRBV5-1 and J is TRBJ1-6; the TCRdb D gene call, TRBD1, has no DNA to confirm it. CDR1 SGHRS and CDR2 YFSETQ come from the germline V gene. This CDR3 is built from 18 residues. CDR3 in amino acids: CASSLEGTRSSYNSPLHF.

The V and J genes are TRBV25-1 and TRBJ2-1. CDR1 is MGHDK and CDR2 is SYGVNS in the germline V gene. The CDR3 is 14 amino acids. The CDR3 here is CASSESGGEREQFF.

This chain links TRBV5-1 with TRBJ2-7; no DNA is available, so the TRBD1 call from TCRdb remains unchecked. This CDR3 spans 14 amino acids. Per the germline V gene, CDR1 is SGHRS and CDR2 is YFSETQ. CDR3 protein: CASSLDRGVREQYF.

V is TRBV11-3 and J is TRBJ2-1; checking the TCRdb D call of TRBD2 is not possible without DNA. Looked up from germline, CDR1 is SGHNT and CDR2 is YENEEA. There are 16 residues in the CDR3. The CDR3 sequence is CASSSKYGGPLNEQFF.

The chain carries TRBV5-1 and TRBJ1-1; TCRdb proposes TRBD1, but this gene call is untestable without DNA. Germline CDR1 is SGHRS and CDR2 is YFSETQ. The CDR3 loop spans 15 amino acids. The CDR3 sequence is CASSLAPSEGREAFF.

This chain links TRBV6-1 with TRBJ2-5; TCRdb reports TRBD1, a call that lacks DNA to check it against. The CDR3 is 16 amino acids. Germline V lookup: CDR1 MNHNS, CDR2 SASEGT. The CDR3 reads CASSTPTGGIWETQYF.

The CDR3 sequence: CASSPTSPDTQYF. This chain joins TRBV7-2 and TRBJ2-3. The germline gives CDR1 SGHTA, CDR2 FQGNSA. The CDR3 consists of 13 residues.

This chain connects TRBV18 to TRBJ2-2; without DNA, the TCRdb call of TRBD2 cannot be checked. CDR1 KGHSH and CDR2 LQKENI come from the germline V gene. The CDR3 has 14 amino acids. The CDR3 spells CASSPLRDAGELFF.

The V and J genes are TRBV24-1 and TRBJ2-7. The CDR3 covers 13 residues. Per germline, CDR1 KGHDR and CDR2 SFDVKD. The CDR3 sequence is CATSDPNSYEQYF.

The chain combines TRBV4-2 with TRBJ2-1; absent DNA, TCRdb's TRBD1 call cannot be checked. Germline lookup yields CDR1 LGHNA and CDR2 YNFKEQ. There are 16 residues in the CDR3. The CDR3 here is CASSQAPGQLGNEQFF.

The genes are TRBV9 and TRBJ2-5; TCRdb names TRBD1, which stays unverified in the absence of DNA. CDR3 length equals 16 residues. CDR1 and CDR2 from the germline V gene are SGDLS and YYNGEE. The CDR3 protein is CASSATGTGGIETQYF.